This passage covers 15 T cell receptor beta chains from one sample sequenced in a study of T cell repertoires in cytomegalovirus infection. TCRdb fed the reads into MiXCR, producing one record per CDR3 protein. The sample holds about 160,000 distinct CDR3 sequences, about a fifth seen once. Antigens of these TCRs are unknown. Sequencing used CD8+ T cells from cultured PBMCs, obtained from culture after CMV antigen stimulation. All receptors come from a human donor in good health (CMV status not recorded). Some clones in this sample may be carry-over from other donors' samples.

The V and J genes are TRBV2 and TRBJ1-1; no definite D call. The CDR3 contains 15 residues. Germline CDR1 and CDR2: SNHLY and FYNNEI. Trimming shortened V by 5 bases and J by 1 base, and 14 bases separated the two germline ends. CDR3 region: CASSKLAAENTEAFF. Here the CDR3 DNA reads TGTGCCAGCAGTAAACTTGCGGCGGAGAACACTGAAGCTTTCTTT.

This clonotype has only a few counts. The chain combines TRBV6-2 or TRBV6-3 with TRBJ2-3; D possibly corresponds to TRBD1 (5 bases). The germline gives CDR1 MNHEY, CDR2 SVGEGT. Trimming stripped 2 bases from V and 2 bases from J, with 8 bases between. The CDR3 is made up of 14 amino acids. This CDR3 reads CASSYIQATDTQYF. The CDR3 bases are TGTGCCAGCAGTTACATACAGGCCACAGATACGCAGTATTTT.

CDR3 sequence (DNA): TGTGCCAGCAGCCCAAGCGGGGGGGACTCCTACGAGCAGTACTTC. Translation gives CASSPSGGDSYEQYF. The rearrangement uses TRBV7-6 and TRBJ2-7; TRBD2 agrees at 10 bases. After removal of 5 bases from V and 0 bases from J, the junction contained 4 bases not matched to a gene. CDR3 length equals 15 residues. Germline CDR1 and CDR2: SGHVS and FNYEAQ.

In its sample, this clonotype was seen a few times. The chain employs TRBV6-2 or TRBV6-3 and TRBJ2-7; 9 bases match TRBD1. Unmatched junction bases numbered 7, after V lost 6 bases and J lost 4 bases. Germline V gene lookup returns CDR1 MNHEY and CDR2 SVGEGT. CDR3 length equals 14 residues. The DNA of the CDR3 is TGTGCCAGCAGCCCCGGACAGGGGTTTTACGAGCAGTACTTC. It is translated as CASSPGQGFYEQYF.

This clonotype was observed a handful of times. In DNA, the CDR3 is TGTGCCAGCAGTATAAATCTACCAGGGGACAATCAGCCCCAGCATTTT. Amino acid sequence: CASSINLPGDNQPQHF. This sequence joins TRBV6-1 and TRBJ1-5; tentative D call: TRBD1 (6 bases). The CDR3 runs 16 residues. Trimming removed 5 bases from V and 3 bases from J, with 17 bases in between. Germline V gene lookup returns CDR1 MNHNS and CDR2 SASEGT.

V is TRBV4-1 and J is TRBJ2-7; no firm D call. CDR3 length: 14 amino acids. V lost 1 base to trimming and J lost 1 base, with 8 bases between them. Per germline, CDR1 MGHRA and CDR2 YSYEKL. CDR3 in amino acids: CASSQVGQSYEQYF. Here the CDR3 DNA reads TGCGCCAGCAGCCAAGTTGGCCAATCCTACGAGCAGTACTTC.

This clonotype was counted a few times. The chain recombines TRBV6-6 with TRBJ2-1; tentative D call: TRBD2 (5 bases). Germline V gives CDR1 MNHNY, CDR2 SVGAGI (reference sequence). V gave up 0 bases and J gave up 14 bases, with 23 bases separating them. The length of the CDR3 is 16 residues. The CDR3 region is CASSYSRAGLRALEFF. DNA of the CDR3: TGTGCCAGCAGTTACTCGAGGGCGGGTTTGAGGGCTCTGGAGTTCTTC.

The gene calls are TRBV28 and TRBJ2-7; 10 nucleotides match TRBD1. CDR3 length: 13 amino acids. V gave up 4 bases and J gave up 3 bases; unmatched junction bases: 0. CDR1 and CDR2 from the germline V gene are MDHEN and SYDVKM. The CDR3 loop is CASSWDRGYEQYF. As DNA, the CDR3 is TGTGCCAGCAGTTGGGACAGGGGCTACGAGCAGTACTTC.

This clonotype has just a few counts. The chain joins TRBV7-2 to TRBJ2-1; 11 bases agree with TRBD2. Trimming cost V 2 bases and J 15 bases; bases outside gene matches: 9. Germline CDR1 SGHTA, CDR2 FQGNSA. The CDR3 has 14 amino acids. The CDR3 loop is CASSLPGLAVGAFF. CDR3 nucleotide sequence: TGTGCCAGCAGCTTACCGGGACTAGCGGTTGGGGCGTTCTTC.

The rearrangement joins TRBV7-2 to TRBJ2-1, with 9 bases fitting TRBD1. From germline, CDR1 is SGHTA and CDR2 FQGNSA. V gave up 5 bases and J gave up 3 bases; unmatched junction bases: 5. There are 15 residues in the CDR3. The CDR3 bases are TGTGCCAGCAGCCAGGGACAGGGTGGCTACAATGAGCAGTTCTTC. Its translation: CASSQGQGGYNEQFF.

This clonotype was detected many times. The rearrangement links TRBV6-1 to TRBJ1-2; the D gene is possibly TRBD1 (5 bases). Per the germline V gene, CDR1 is MNHNS and CDR2 is SASEGT. The CDR3 totals 16 residues. Trimming removed 7 bases from V and 3 bases from J, with 21 bases in between. In DNA, the CDR3 is TGTGCCAGCACCCCCCCGCGGAGGGGCCGGGACTATGGCTACACCTTC. Its translation: CASTPPRRGRDYGYTF.

The chain is built from TRBV5-1 and TRBJ2-2, with TRBD1 matching 7 bases. This CDR3 has 14 residues. The V segment lost 3 bases and the J segment 3 bases; nucleotides outside the gene matches: 2. The germline CDR1 and CDR2 sequences are SGHRS and YFSETQ. The CDR3 bases are TGCGCCAGCAGCTGGACAGGAGACACCGGGGAGCTGTTTTTT. It encodes CASSWTGDTGELFF.

This clonotype was seen more than once but under ten times. This sequence joins TRBV7-2 and TRBJ1-2, with 7 bases fitting TRBD1. Germline trimming cut 1 base from V and 7 bases from J; bases unmatched to any gene: 6. Per germline, CDR1 SGHTA and CDR2 FQGNSA. The CDR3 spans 14 residues. The CDR3 here is CASSLEGTASGYTF. The DNA for the CDR3 is TGTGCCAGCAGCTTAGAAGGGACAGCGAGTGGCTACACCTTC.

Details on this clonotype: One base away lies a much larger clone, so this may be a sequencing read error. CDR3 sequence reads: CARSYAGGRENEQFF. The CDR3 bases are TGTGCCCGCAGTTACGCGGGGGGGCGGGAGAATGAGCAGTTCTTC. The V gene is TRBV6-5, the J gene TRBJ2-1; TRBD2 matches 9 bases. There are 15 residues in the CDR3. CDR1 is MNHEY and CDR2 is SVGAGI in the germline V gene.

The CDR3 nucleotides are TGTGCCAGCAGTTACCCGGCCGGGACAGGGAACACCTACGAGCAGTACTTC. This codes for CASSYPAGTGNTYEQYF. V usage is TRBV6-6 and J usage is TRBJ2-7; the match to TRBD1 covers 9 bases. J gave up 2 bases and V 2 bases, and 10 bases lay outside the gene matches. Germline CDR1 and CDR2: MNHNY and SVGAGI (reference sequence). The CDR3 consists of 17 residues.